The 15 T cell receptor beta chains in this list originate from one sample, sequenced in a study of blood T cells in healthy people across ages. Together with a sample-barcoded 5' primer, a J-beta primer mix was included in a second PCR lasting about 6 to 12 cycles. TCRdb reanalysed the 5' RACE reads using MiXCR and keeps one entry per CDR3 protein. The data contain more than 800,000 distinct CDR3 sequences, more than 25% of them singletons. The specimen was blood. All receptors come from a woman older than 75 in good health.

This clonotype appeared many times. The CDR3 reads CASSYGGAGANVLTF. CDR3 DNA: TGTGCCAGCAGTTACGGAGGAGCTGGGGCCAACGTCCTGACTTTC. The V gene is TRBV6-2 or TRBV6-3, the J gene TRBJ2-6; possible D gene TRBD2, 5 bases. Germline CDR1 and CDR2: MNHEY and SVGEGT. The CDR3 totals 15 residues. V lost 2 bases and J lost 2, with 7 bases in between.

Turning to this clonotype: Because it lacks the conserved phenylalanine or tryptophan at the end, this CDR3 is likely a read error. V is TRBV14 and J is TRBJ2-3; TRBD1 matches at 7 bases. This CDR3 has 15 residues. Germline values: CDR1 SGHDN, CDR2 FVKESK. Trimming removed 6 bases from V and 3 bases from J; junction bases left unmatched: 9. CDR3 in DNA: TGTGCCAGCAGTCTCAGACAGGGTGGGACAGATACGCAGTATGTT. Translating it yields CASSLRQGGTDTQYV.

This clonotype was observed a few times. The chain's CDR3 is CASSTGLGLRTDTQYF. Written as DNA, the CDR3 is TGTGCCAGCAGCACCGGACTAGGACTACGCACAGATACGCAGTATTTT. The rearrangement uses TRBV14 and TRBJ2-3; 7 bases fit TRBD2. V was clipped by 5 bases and J by 1 base; unmatched bases: 9. The CDR3 has 16 amino acids. Per germline, CDR1 SGHDN and CDR2 FVKESK.

This clonotype was observed at least ten times. The V gene is TRBV29-1, the J gene TRBJ2-7; perhaps D is TRBD1 or TRBD2 (5 bases each). This CDR3 has 11 residues. The V gene lost 6 bases and the J gene lost 7 bases, with 13 bases spanning the gap. Germline loops: CDR1 SQVTM, CDR2 ANQGSEA. CDR3: CSVEDGAEQYF. CDR3 bases: TGCAGCGTAGAGGACGGGGCAGAGCAGTACTTC.

This clonotype was detected ten times or more. The rearrangement links TRBV20-1 to TRBJ2-7; the match to TRBD2 covers 11 bases. The CDR3 contains 13 residues. Germline CDR1 and CDR2: DFQATT and SNEGSKA (reference sequence). Germline trimming cut 3 bases from V and 6 bases from J; bases unmatched to any gene: 4. The DNA for the CDR3 is TGCAGTGCTAGCGATAGCGGGGGGGCCGAGCAGTACTTC. This gives the protein CSASDSGGAEQYF.

The J gene is TRBJ1-2, the V gene TRBV30, with 7 bases fitting TRBD1. Trimming took 8 bases from V and 1 from J; bases not matched to a gene: 10. Germline loops: CDR1 GTSNPN, CDR2 SVGIG (reference sequence). The CDR3 consists of 14 residues. CDR3: CARTGYPFNYGYTF. Here the CDR3 DNA reads TGTGCCCGGACAGGTTATCCTTTTAACTATGGCTACACCTTC.

The rearrangement uses TRBV12-3 or TRBV12-4 and TRBJ1-4; 7 bases align to TRBD1. CDR3 length equals 15 residues. V gave up 2 bases and J gave up 7 bases; unmatched junction bases: 7. The CDR3 region has the DNA TGTGCCAGCAGTTTACAGACAGGGATGGGTGAAAAACTGTTTTTT. It codes for CASSLQTGMGEKLFF.

This clonotype has a count of ten or more. The chain carries TRBV5-1 and TRBJ2-1; D remains unclear. Germline V gene lookup returns CDR1 SGHRS and CDR2 YFSETQ. CDR3 length equals 15 residues. V lost 0 bases to trimming and J lost 4 bases, with 11 bases between them. CDR3 coding DNA: TGCGCCAGCAGCTTGGCTTTGGACCTTTACAATGAGCAGTTCTTC. Residues: CASSLALDLYNEQFF.

This clonotype was detected many times. This chain links TRBV5-1 with TRBJ2-3; 10 nucleotides align to TRBD2. V gave up 4 bases and J gave up 0 bases; unmatched junction bases: 11. Germline loops: CDR1 SGHRS, CDR2 YFSETQ. This CDR3 spans 18 amino acids. The CDR3 here is CASSRSAVAGGSTDTQYF. As DNA, the CDR3 is TGCGCCAGCAGCCGAAGCGCTGTAGCGGGGGGAAGCACAGATACGCAGTATTTT. The variable domain in full, completed from reference TRBV5-1 and TRBJ2-3, reads KAGVTQTPRYLIKTRGQQVTLSCSPISGHRSVSWYQQTPGQGLQFLFEYFSETQRNKGNFPGRFSGRQFSNSRSEMNVSTLELGDSALYLCASSRSAVAGGSTDTQYFGPGTRLTVL.

This clonotype came up many times. As DNA, the CDR3 is TGCAGCGTTGGGGGTGGAGATACGCAGTATTTT. Translation gives CSVGGGDTQYF. This chain links TRBV29-1 with TRBJ2-3; the D is unclear. CDR1 and CDR2 (germline): SQVTM, ANQGSEA. This CDR3 has 11 amino acids. V was shortened by 4 bases and J by 5 bases, with 7 bases between the two germline ends.

This clonotype was observed at least ten times. The V and J genes are TRBV12-3 or TRBV12-4 and TRBJ2-5, with 8 bases aligning to TRBD2. The junction had 9 bases not matched to a gene; V was cut back by 5 bases and J by 4 bases. This CDR3 contains 15 residues. This CDR3 is CASSRRLARGETQYF. Written as DNA, the CDR3 is TGTGCCAGCAGTCGCCGACTAGCGAGGGGAGAGACCCAGTACTTC.

V gene TRBV24-1 combines with J gene TRBJ2-5; the D gene is possibly TRBD1 (6 bases). Germline V gene sequence: CDR1 KGHDR, CDR2 SFDVKD. V was pared by 4 bases and J by 1 base, with 12 bases between. The length of the CDR3 is 15 residues. In DNA, the CDR3 is TGTGCCACCAGTGAGACCGGGACACTCCAAGAGACCCAGTACTTC. It is translated as CATSETGTLQETQYF.

This clonotype was counted ten times or more. This chain joins TRBV7-2 and TRBJ2-3; D gene unclear. Trimming removed 4 bases from V and 3 bases from J, with 8 bases in between. The germline gives CDR1 SGHTA, CDR2 FQGNSA. The CDR3 sequence is 13 residues long. The CDR3 sequence: CASSYRATDTQYF. The CDR3 DNA reads as TGTGCCAGCAGCTACCGGGCAACAGATACGCAGTATTTT. The variable domain in full, completed from reference TRBV7-2 and TRBJ2-3, reads GAGVSQSPSNKVTEKGKDVELRCDPISGHTALYWYRQSLGQGLEFLIYFQGNSAPDKSGLPSDRFSAERTGGSVSTLTIQRTQQEDSAVYLCASSYRATDTQYFGPGTRLTVL.

This clonotype has only a few counts. The rearrangement uses TRBV9 and TRBJ1-1; D call uncertain. The CDR3 spans 13 residues. The germline V gene encodes CDR1 SGDLS and CDR2 YYNGEE. V was pared by 1 base and J by 2 bases, with 6 bases between. CDR3 loop: CASSVSLNTEAFF. The CDR3 coding sequence is TGTGCCAGCAGCGTAAGTTTAAACACTGAAGCTTTCTTT.

This clonotype was counted many times. V and J are TRBV6-2 or TRBV6-3 and TRBJ2-3; TRBD2 is a possible D gene (6 bases). This CDR3 is built from 15 residues. V lost 3 bases and J lost 10, with 20 bases in between. Germline CDR1 MNHEY, CDR2 SVGEGT. The CDR3 region has the DNA TGTGCCAGCAGTTATGAACGGGGGAGGTTGTTTTCGCAGTATTTT. It codes for CASSYERGRLFSQYF.